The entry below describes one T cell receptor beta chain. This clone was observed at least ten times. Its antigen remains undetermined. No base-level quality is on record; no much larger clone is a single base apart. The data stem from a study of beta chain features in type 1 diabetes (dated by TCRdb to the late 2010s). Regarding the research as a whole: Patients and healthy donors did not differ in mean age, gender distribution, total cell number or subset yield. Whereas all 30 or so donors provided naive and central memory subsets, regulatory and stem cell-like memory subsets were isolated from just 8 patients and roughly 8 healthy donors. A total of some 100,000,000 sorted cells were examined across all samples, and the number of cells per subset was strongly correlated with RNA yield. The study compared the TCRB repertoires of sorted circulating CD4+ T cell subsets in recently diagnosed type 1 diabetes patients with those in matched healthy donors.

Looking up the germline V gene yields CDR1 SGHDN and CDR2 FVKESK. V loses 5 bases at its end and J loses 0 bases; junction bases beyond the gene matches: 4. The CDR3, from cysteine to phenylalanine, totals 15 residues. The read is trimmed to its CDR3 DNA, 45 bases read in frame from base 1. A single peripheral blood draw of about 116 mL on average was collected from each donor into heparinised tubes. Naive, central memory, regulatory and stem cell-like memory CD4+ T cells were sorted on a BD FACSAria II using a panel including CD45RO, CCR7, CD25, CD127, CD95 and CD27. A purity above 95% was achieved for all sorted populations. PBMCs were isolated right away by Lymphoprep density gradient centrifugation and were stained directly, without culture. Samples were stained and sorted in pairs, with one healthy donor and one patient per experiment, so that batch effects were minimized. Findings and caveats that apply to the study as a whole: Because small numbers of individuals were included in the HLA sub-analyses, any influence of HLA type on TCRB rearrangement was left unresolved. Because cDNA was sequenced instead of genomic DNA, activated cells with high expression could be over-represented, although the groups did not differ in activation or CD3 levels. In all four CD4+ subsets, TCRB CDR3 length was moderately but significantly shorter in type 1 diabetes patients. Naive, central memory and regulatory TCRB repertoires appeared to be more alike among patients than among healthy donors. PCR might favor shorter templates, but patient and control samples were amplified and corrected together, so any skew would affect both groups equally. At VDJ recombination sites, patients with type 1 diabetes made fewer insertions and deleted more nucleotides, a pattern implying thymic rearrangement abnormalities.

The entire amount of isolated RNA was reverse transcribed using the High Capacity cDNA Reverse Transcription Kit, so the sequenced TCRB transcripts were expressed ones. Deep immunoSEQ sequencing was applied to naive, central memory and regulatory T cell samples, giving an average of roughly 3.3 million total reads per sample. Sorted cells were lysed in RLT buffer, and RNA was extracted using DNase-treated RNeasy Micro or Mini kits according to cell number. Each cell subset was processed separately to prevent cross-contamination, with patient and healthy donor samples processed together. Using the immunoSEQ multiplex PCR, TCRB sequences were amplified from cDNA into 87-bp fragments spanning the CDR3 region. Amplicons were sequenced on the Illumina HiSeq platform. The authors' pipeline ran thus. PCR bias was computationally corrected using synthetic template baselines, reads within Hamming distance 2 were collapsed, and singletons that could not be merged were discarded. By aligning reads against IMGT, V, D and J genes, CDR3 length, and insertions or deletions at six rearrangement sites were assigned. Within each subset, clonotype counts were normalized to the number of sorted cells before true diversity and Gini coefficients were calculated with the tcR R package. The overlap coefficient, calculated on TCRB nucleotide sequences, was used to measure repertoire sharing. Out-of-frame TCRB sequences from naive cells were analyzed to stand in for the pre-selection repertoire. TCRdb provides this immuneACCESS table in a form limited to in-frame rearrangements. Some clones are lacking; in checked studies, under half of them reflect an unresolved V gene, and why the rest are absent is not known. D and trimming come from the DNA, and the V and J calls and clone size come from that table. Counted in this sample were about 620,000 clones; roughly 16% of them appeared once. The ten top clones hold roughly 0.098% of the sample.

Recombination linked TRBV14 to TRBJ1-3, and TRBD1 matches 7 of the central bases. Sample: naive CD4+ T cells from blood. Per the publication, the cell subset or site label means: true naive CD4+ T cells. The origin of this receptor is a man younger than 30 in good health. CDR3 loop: CASSLQGYSGNTIYF. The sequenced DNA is TGTGCCAGCAGCTTACAGGGGTACTCTGGAAACACCATATATTTT.